These T cell receptor beta chains were read from a single sample in a study of CD8+ T cells in alopecia areata. Only in-frame clones appear in the TCRdb table, and some are missing; sequencing was by immunoSEQ multiplex PCR. The top ten hold 0.65% to 0.7% of the sample, which has approximately 170,000 clones, 50% to 60% seen once. Specimen: CD4+ T cells sorted from blood, collected at week 4, from a patient treated with tofacitinib. The receptors here all came from a human donor with alopecia areata. CDR3s include the opening cysteine and the closing phenylalanine or tryptophan. D genes are given only for firm matches. Some rows have no size entry. The others give once, few or many, or a class for an expanded clone.

TRBV9,NA,TRBJ1-2,NA,TGTGCCAGCAGCGTACACGGCCCGGGGGGCTACACCTTC,CASSVHGPGGYTF
TRBV13,NA,TRBJ2-1,NA,TGTGCCAGCAGCCCCTCGGGGGGCAGGGGGCGAGGCAATGAGCAGTTCTTC,CASSPSGGRGRGNEQFF
TRBV29-1,NA,TRBJ2-5,few,TGCAGCGTTGAGGCACAGGGACAAGAGACCCAGTACTTC,CSVEAQGQETQYF
TRBV29-1,TRBD2,TRBJ2-1,NA,TGCAGCGTTGCACCCGGCCTAGCGGGAGGGCTACATGAGCAGTTCTTC,CSVAPGLAGGLHEQFF
TRBV7-2,NA,TRBJ2-7,few,TGTGCCAGCAGCTCCCCCCGCGGGATCCGGTCCCACGAGCAGTACTTC,CASSSPRGIRSHEQYF
TRBV5-1,NA,TRBJ2-1,NA,TGCGCCAGCAGCTTCCTAAGCGGATACAATGAGCAGTTCTTC,CASSFLSGYNEQFF
TRBV7-2,NA,TRBJ2-3,NA,TGTGCCAGCAGCCCCGGCACAGATACGCAGTATTTT,CASSPGTDTQYF
TRBV5-6,TRBD2,TRBJ2-1,few,TGTGCCAGCAGCCTGCGGACTAGCGGGAGAAGAAATGAGCAGTTCTTC,CASSLRTSGRRNEQFF
TRBV7-2,NA,TRBJ2-7,NA,TGTGCCAGCAGCTTAGCTTCAGGTTTCTACGAGCAGTACTTC,CASSLASGFYEQYF
TRBV28,NA,TRBJ2-7,few,TGTGCCAGCAGCGTTGGCGGACCGCAGTACTTC,CASSVGGPQYF
TRBV14,NA,TRBJ2-7,NA,TGTGCCAGCAGCCAAGGACTCTCCAGGGTTGCCGACGAGCAGTACTTC,CASSQGLSRVADEQYF
TRBV27,TRBD1,TRBJ1-5,once,TGTGCCAGCAGTACGACAGGGGACGGTCAGCCCCAGCATTTT,CASSTTGDGQPQHF
TRBV5-4,NA,TRBJ2-3,NA,TGTGCCAGCAGCTTGGTGGTAGCAACAGATACGCAGTATTTT,CASSLVVATDTQYF
TRBV14,NA,TRBJ2-7,NA,TGTGCCAGCAGCCAACATCGGTCAGGGGGGTCCTACGAGCAGTACTTC,CASSQHRSGGSYEQYF
TRBV5-4,NA,TRBJ1-1,NA,TGTGCCAGCAGTTCCGAGACAGGAACGAACACTGAAGCTTTCTTT,CASSSETGTNTEAFF
TRBV5-4,TRBD1,TRBJ2-3,NA,TGTGCCAGCAGCTCAGACAGGGCCAATACGCAGTATTTT,CASSSDRANTQYF
TRBV29-1,NA,TRBJ1-5,once,TGCAGCGCCTCATATAGCAATCAGCCCCAGCATTTT,CSASYSNQPQHF
TRBV28,NA,TRBJ2-5,NA,TGTGCCAGTTCTCAGGGGGGAATGAGGGAGACCCAGTACTTC,CASSQGGMRETQYF
TRBV30,TRBD1,TRBJ1-5,NA,TGTGCCTGGAGTGTGGGCAGGGGGAAAGGCCAGCCCCAGCATTTT,CAWSVGRGKGQPQHF
TRBV2,NA,TRBJ2-5,few,TGTGCCAGCATGTTACGAGAAGAGACCCAGTACTTC,CASMLREETQYF
TRBV9,TRBD1,TRBJ2-7,few,TGTGCCAGCAGTACCACAGGGGGCGGGTACGAGCAGTACTTC,CASSTTGGGYEQYF
TRBV29-1,TRBD1,TRBJ2-1,NA,TGCAGCGCGCCCTCCGGGACAGGGGCATTGTACAATGAGCAGTTCTTC,CSAPSGTGALYNEQFF
TRBV5-1,NA,TRBJ2-7,NA,TGCGCCAGCAGCTTTTCGACAGGCTACGAGCAGTACTTC,CASSFSTGYEQYF
TRBV29-1,NA,TRBJ1-1,few,TGCAGCGTTGAGTTAGTGGGGGGGCTTGACACTGAAGCTTTCTTT,CSVELVGGLDTEAFF
TRBV18,NA,TRBJ2-5,few,TGTGCCAGCTCCGCACAAGAGACCCAGTACTTC,CASSAQETQYF
TRBV5-1,NA,TRBJ2-4,NA,TGCGCCAGCAGCAAGGGAGCCCCGGAAAACATTCAGTACTTC,CASSKGAPENIQYF
TRBV28,TRBD2,TRBJ2-2,few,TGTGCCAGCAGTACCCTGACTAGCGGGATCTCTGGGGAGCTGTTTTTT,CASSTLTSGISGELFF
TRBV7-9,TRBD2,TRBJ2-1,few,TGTGCCAGCAGCCTTGGTAGCGGGGGGTTCTACAATGAGCAGTTCTTC,CASSLGSGGFYNEQFF
TRBV9,NA,TRBJ1-3,few,TGTGCCAGCAGCGTACTTGGGAGCTCTGGAAACACCATATATTTT,CASSVLGSSGNTIYF
TRBV7-2,NA,TRBJ2-7,NA,TGTGCCAGCAGCGCCCGATACGAGCAGTACTTC,CASSARYEQYF
TRBV6-5,NA,TRBJ1-5,NA,TGTGCCAGCAGTCCAGGGGTGGGCAATCAGCCCCAGCATTTT,CASSPGVGNQPQHF
TRBV6-5,NA,TRBJ2-3,NA,TGTGCCAGCACTGGTCCACGCACAGATACGCAGTATTTT,CASTGPRTDTQYF
TRBV29-1,TRBD2,TRBJ2-3,NA,TGCAGCGTTGGACTAGCGGGAGTTGGAGATACGCAGTATTTT,CSVGLAGVGDTQYF
TRBV15,TRBD2,TRBJ2-1,NA,TGTGCCACCAGCAGAGTTCGTGGCGGGAGCTCCTACAATGAGCAGTTCTTC,CATSRVRGGSSYNEQFF
TRBV7-9,NA,TRBJ1-1,NA,TGTGCCAGCAGCACCCGACACGCGGAGTTGCAGGGCACTGAAGCTTTCTTT,CASSTRHAELQGTEAFF
TRBV7-9,NA,TRBJ2-5,NA,TGTGCCAGCAGCTCCGTCCCAGGGTGGGAGACCCAGTACTTC,CASSSVPGWETQYF
TRBV29-1,TRBD1,TRBJ2-7,NA,TGCAGCGTTGATTGGACAGGGGCCCGCGAGCAGTACTTC,CSVDWTGAREQYF
TRBV30,NA,TRBJ2-7,NA,TGTGCCTGGAGTGTAACTGGCGCCTACGAGCAGTACTTC,CAWSVTGAYEQYF
TRBV2,TRBD1,TRBJ2-5,NA,TGTGCCAGCAGCGGCGGACAGGCCGGGGAGACCCAGTACTTC,CASSGGQAGETQYF
TRBV15,NA,TRBJ2-5,once,TGTGCCACCAGCAGAACCGTTTCGGGTGGCCAAGAGACCCAGTACTTC,CATSRTVSGGQETQYF
TRBV7-9,TRBD2,TRBJ2-5,NA,TGTGCCAGCAGCTTAAATTTGGCGGGAGACTCAGAGACCCAGTACTTC,CASSLNLAGDSETQYF
TRBV2,NA,TRBJ1-3,once,TGTGCCAGCAGGGGAGACAGCTCTGGAAACACCATATATTTT,CASRGDSSGNTIYF